This passage covers 24 T cell receptor beta chains from one sample sequenced in a study of shared clonotypes between healthy human individuals. The assay was immunoSEQ multiplex PCR, and TCRdb's table has in-frame clones only and misses some. This sample has 2,500,000 or so clones; more than 90% occur once, and the top ten carry around 0.14%. Sequenced material: naive CD4+ T cells sorted from blood. The subset here: CD45RA+ positively selected. The receptors here all came from a man between 18 and 29 years old in good health.

The chain combines TRBV7-2 with TRBJ2-3; no reliable D call. The CDR3 has 12 residues. Trimming removed 3 bases from V and 4 bases from J, with 5 bases in between. Germline V CDR1 and CDR2: SGHTA, FQGNSA. The CDR3 region is CASSFQSDTQYF. The CDR3 DNA follows: TGTGCCAGCAGCTTTCAATCAGATACGCAGTATTTT.

This sequence joins TRBV30 and TRBJ1-2; a possible D gene is TRBD1 (6 bases). CDR1 is GTSNPN and CDR2 is SVGIG in the germline V gene (reference sequence). The ends were cut back, 4 bases at V and 4 bases at J, with 16 bases in the middle. The CDR3 covers 14 residues. The CDR3 protein is CAWTGFDRPYGYTF. CDR3 DNA sequence: TGTGCCTGGACGGGTTTTGACAGGCCCTATGGCTACACCTTC.

The chain recombines TRBV21-1 with TRBJ2-3; TRBD1, the table's D call, was not compared with the DNA. TRBV21-1 is a pseudogene locus. This CDR3 spans 16 amino acids. The chain's CDR3 is CASSTRGQGVTDTQYF. The CDR3 bases are TGTGCCAGCAGCACGCGGGGACAGGGGGTGACAGATACGCAGTATTTT.

A note on this clone: The sample carries other DNA sequences with the same CDR3. The chain links TRBV29-1 to TRBJ2-3; 8 positions agree with TRBD1. J lost 3 bases, V lost 4 bases, and 0 bases had no gene match. This CDR3 is 12 amino acids long. Germline CDR1 is SQVTM and CDR2 is ANQGSEA. CDR3 nucleotides: TGCAGCGTTGGACAGGGGACAGATACGCAGTATTTT. Translation gives CSVGQGTDTQYF.

Of note for this clone: This sample includes further DNA sequences coding for the same CDR3. V is TRBV10-1 and J is TRBJ2-2; TRBD1 might be the D (6 bases). Trimming took 0 bases from V and 1 from J, leaving 6 bases between them. CDR3 length equals 15 residues. CDR1 is WNHNN and CDR2 is SYGVQD in the germline V gene (reference sequence). The CDR3 loop is CASSESTGNTGELFF. CDR3 DNA: TGCGCCAGCAGTGAGTCGACAGGGAACACCGGGGAGCTGTTTTTT.

A remark on this clone: Sequence at one end of the junction differs from germline and may be a read error. The V gene is TRBV30, the J gene TRBJ1-4; 9 nucleotides align to TRBD1. Germline values: CDR1 GTSNPN, CDR2 SVGIG (reference sequence). The CDR3 extends over 17 amino acids. For the CDR3, the DNA is TGTGCCTGGAGTGCAGGGGGGGGCCGGGACAGGGAGAGAAAAACTGTTTTT. Protein: CAWSAGGGRDRERKTVF.

The chain recombines TRBV4-3 with TRBJ2-5, with D unresolved. The J call is uncertain, as TRBJ2-7 better fits the DNA end. CDR1 and CDR2 from the germline V gene are LGHNA and YSLEER. The CDR3 contains 16 residues. The CDR3: CASSQDDTSGSYEQYF. As DNA, the CDR3 is TGCGCCAGCAGCCAAGATGACACCAGTGGCTCCTACGAGCAGTACTTC.

As for this clone: Sequence at one end of the junction differs from germline and may be a read error. CDR3 nucleotide sequence: TGCGCCAGCAGCCCGCAACCTCCGGCTAGCGGGGCCTATAATGAGCAGTTCTTC. Translating gives CASSPQPPASGAYNEQFF. The chain links TRBV5-1 to TRBJ2-1, with 9 bases matching TRBD2. The CDR3 totals 18 residues. Germline CDR1 reads SGHRS; CDR2 reads YFSETQ.

CDR3 bases: TGTGCCACCCGGAGGGGGGCGCAGGGGGAAGTCTTTGGTGAGACCCAGTACTTC. Its protein product is CATRRGAQGEVFGETQYF. The gene calls are TRBV11-3 and TRBJ2-5; D is perhaps TRBD1 (7 bases). Looked up from germline, CDR1 is SGHNT and CDR2 is YENEEA. The CDR3 consists of 18 residues. Trimming removed 10 bases from V and 5 bases from J, with 32 bases in between.

This clone has just a few counts. The sample has other DNA sequences that encode this CDR3 too. The rearrangement links TRBV5-1 to TRBJ2-2, with D perhaps matching TRBD2 (5 bases). CDR1 and CDR2 (germline): SGHRS, YFSETQ. Trimming shortened V by 1 base and J by 3 bases, and 10 bases separated the two germline ends. The CDR3 contains 15 residues. The CDR3 sequence is CASSLRAADTGELFF. CDR3 coding DNA: TGCGCCAGCAGCTTGAGAGCGGCGGACACCGGGGAGCTGTTTTTT.

This clone was counted a single time. This sequence joins TRBV5-1 and TRBJ2-1, with TRBD2 as a possible D gene (6 bases). Germline V gene data show CDR1 as SGHRS and CDR2 as YFSETQ. This CDR3 has 17 amino acids. V dropped 0 bases and J dropped 7 bases, with 20 bases sitting between them. CDR3 nucleotide sequence: TGCGCCAGCAGCTTGGACGGCTCCACCTTTGGGGGGAATGAGCAGTTCTTC. Translation gives CASSLDGSTFGGNEQFF.

The chain couples TRBV5-4 to TRBJ2-1; D is ambiguous. From germline, CDR1 is SGHNT and CDR2 YYREEE (reference sequence). Trimming took off 2 bases at V and 2 bases at J, with 11 bases between the two ends. The CDR3 is 15 residues long. The CDR3 nucleotides are TGTGCCAGCAGCTTCGTTACCCTAACCTACAATGAGCAGTTCTTC. The encoded protein is CASSFVTLTYNEQFF.

With respect to this clone: The same CDR3 is also encoded by other DNA sequences in this sample. The rearrangement links TRBV15 to TRBJ2-7; 12 bases agree with TRBD2. CDR1 and CDR2 (germline): LNHNV, YYDKDF (reference sequence). The CDR3 consists of 16 residues. The ends lost 0 bases at V and 3 bases at J; junction bases unmatched: 3. The CDR3 reads CATSRDRTSGIYEQYF. CDR3 sequence (DNA): TGTGCCACCAGCAGAGACCGGACTAGCGGGATCTACGAGCAGTACTTC.

J is TRBJ2-3 and V is TRBV9; D perhaps matches TRBD2 (7 bases). V lost 2 bases and J 4 bases, leaving 11 bases between the germline ends. Germline V lookup: CDR1 SGDLS, CDR2 YYNGEE. The CDR3 consists of 14 residues. CDR3 nucleotides: TGTGCCAGCAGCGTGCGGGGGCGGGCAGATACGCAGTATTTT. As protein: CASSVRGRADTQYF.

This rearrangement joins TRBV27 to TRBJ2-2, with D possibly being TRBD1 (6 bases). Trimming cost V 3 bases and J 1 base, with 15 bases left between them. The CDR3 extends over 17 amino acids. Germline assignment: CDR1 MNHEY and CDR2 SMNVEV (reference sequence). The CDR3, as DNA: TGTGCCAGCAGTTTGAAATTCTCAGGGGTGAACACCGGGGAGCTGTTTTTT. Its translation is CASSLKFSGVNTGELFF.

This chain connects TRBV7-9 to TRBJ2-7; D is perhaps TRBD2 (6 bases). Per germline, CDR1 SEHNR and CDR2 FQNEAQ (reference sequence). The CDR3 loop spans 15 amino acids. V lost 8 bases to trimming and J lost 2 bases, with 19 bases between them. The CDR3 nucleotides read TGTGCCAGCGCCATAGTGGCGGAGGGGACCTACGAGCAGTACTTC. Its protein product is CASAIVAEGTYEQYF.

V and J are TRBV9 and TRBJ2-1, with TRBD2 matching 9 bases. The CDR3 runs 15 residues. Trimming at V came to 3 bases and at J to 5 bases, leaving 6 bases not matched to a gene. CDR1 and CDR2 from the germline V gene are SGDLS and YYNGEE. Written as DNA, the CDR3 is TGTGCCAGCAGCGCGAGAGGGACTAGCAACAATGAGCAGTTCTTC. This sequence encodes CASSARGTSNNEQFF.

This clone came up a few times. V is TRBV30 and J is TRBJ1-5, with 11 bases aligning to TRBD1. Germline lookup yields CDR1 GTSNPN and CDR2 SVGIG (reference sequence). This CDR3 spans 14 amino acids. The J segment lost 2 bases and the V segment lost 3 bases, leaving 0 bases of the junction unmatched. This chain's CDR3 is CAWRGQGGNQPQHF. The CDR3 DNA reads TGTGCCTGGAGGGGACAGGGGGGCAATCAGCCCCAGCATTTT.

This clone was found once. This chain links TRBV28 with TRBJ2-3, with 9 bases identical to TRBD2. With V trimmed by 5 bases and J by 5 bases, 11 bases remained unmatched. Germline V gene sequence: CDR1 MDHEN, CDR2 SYDVKM. The CDR3 is 16 amino acids. The CDR3 sequence: CASSDNDWRGGDTQYF. The CDR3 DNA reads TGTGCCAGCAGTGACAATGACTGGCGGGGGGGAGATACGCAGTATTTT.

This rearrangement joins TRBV10-2 to TRBJ2-7; 7 bases map to TRBD2. The ends lost 7 bases at V and 6 bases at J; junction bases unmatched: 6. CDR3 size: 12 residues. Germline CDR1 reads WSHSY; CDR2 reads SAAADI. CDR3 coding DNA: TGCGCCAGCACAGCGGGAATAGCCGAGCAGTACTTC. Amino acids: CASTAGIAEQYF.

The chain carries TRBV7-2 and TRBJ2-5; TRBD1 or TRBD2 may be the D gene (5 bases each). V dropped 4 bases and J dropped 4 bases, with 10 bases sitting between them. The CDR3 runs to 13 residues. CDR1 and CDR2 from the germline V gene are SGHTA and FQGNSA. DNA of the CDR3: TGTGCCAGCAGCTCCAATGGGGGAGAGACCCAGTACTTC. It specifies CASSSNGGETQYF. Complete variable domain (other parts from reference TRBV7-2 and TRBJ2-5): GAGVSQSPSNKVTEKGKDVELRCDPISGHTALYWYRQSLGQGLEFLIYFQGNSAPDKSGLPSDRFSAERTGGSVSTLTIQRTQQEDSAVYLCASSSNGGETQYFGPGTRLLVL.

The chain has TRBV10-3 and TRBJ2-1; D might be TRBD1 (5 bases). The V and J ends lost 6 bases and 3 bases respectively, with 9 bases between them. The CDR3 is 13 residues long. Germline lookup yields CDR1 ENHRY and CDR2 SYGVKD. The CDR3 DNA reads TGTGCCATCAGCTCGACAGTCTACAATGAGCAGTTCTTC. Translated: CAISSTVYNEQFF.

The chain recombines TRBV30 with TRBJ2-7; a possible D gene is TRBD2 (10 bases). Looked up from germline, CDR1 is GTSNPN and CDR2 is SVGIG (reference sequence). The CDR3 runs 20 residues. Trimming removed 3 bases from V and 2 bases from J, with 32 bases in between. The CDR3 region has the DNA TGTGCCTGGAGCCCAAACCAGGGACAGGGTTCAGCGGGAGGGACCTACGAGCAGTACTTC. Translating gives CAWSPNQGQGSAGGTYEQYF.

The V call is TRBV19, the J call TRBJ2-3, with D uncertain. The germline V gene has CDR1 LNHDA and CDR2 SQIVND (reference sequence). The CDR3 totals 15 residues. Trimming stripped 7 bases from V and 4 bases from J, with 18 bases between. The CDR3 here is CASKNGGVGADTQYF. The CDR3, as DNA: TGTGCCAGTAAAAATGGCGGAGTAGGCGCAGATACGCAGTATTTT.